The 21 T cell receptor beta chains given below trace back to one sample, sequenced in a study of T-cell reconstitution after alpha-beta-depleted transplantation in children. The TCRbeta library was prepared with unique molecular identifiers. Each CDR3 protein is one row after TCRdb ran MiXCR on the PCR reads. The sample includes approximately 70,000 distinct CDR3 sequences, 4.9% of them seen just once. The specimen was PBMCs, mostly from graft donor cells, collected 180 days after TCRalphabeta/CD19-depleted stem cell transplant. These receptors all come from a boy in the first two years of life who had a stem cell transplant for acute myeloid leukemia, so the T cells may come from the graft donor.

This clonotype was counted many times. V is TRBV7-2 and J is TRBJ2-3, with TRBD2 identical over 8 bases. The V and J ends lost 8 bases and 6 bases, in that order; junction bases with no gene match: 4. This CDR3 spans 12 amino acids. Per germline, CDR1 SGHTA and CDR2 FQGNSA. CDR3 loop: CASGASGDTQYF. As DNA, the CDR3 is TGTGCCAGCGGCGCTAGCGGGGATACGCAGTATTTT.

V and J are TRBV15 and TRBJ1-1; D gene ambiguous. CDR1 is LNHNV, CDR2 YYDKDF, per germline (reference sequence). V was clipped by 4 bases and J by 1 base, with 7 bases between them. The CDR3 loop spans 13 amino acids. CDR3 loop: CATSMWGNTEAFF. CDR3 nucleotides: TGTGCCACCAGCATGTGGGGGAACACTGAAGCTTTCTTT.

This clonotype was observed many times. The chain joins TRBV12-3 or TRBV12-4 to TRBJ2-7; D might be TRBD1 (7 bases). The CDR3 runs 16 residues. V gave up 3 bases and J gave up 3 bases, with 18 bases separating them. The CDR3 protein is CASSFPQGGLSYEQYF. DNA of the CDR3: TGTGCCAGCAGTTTCCCTCAGGGGGGATTGAGCTACGAGCAGTACTTC.

The sample holds many counts of this clonotype. The J gene is TRBJ2-2, the V gene TRBV24-1, with 13 bases identical to TRBD2. In germline, CDR1 is KGHDR, CDR2 SFDVKD. This CDR3 is 19 amino acids long. V shed 1 base, J shed 5 bases, and the junction held 9 bases outside the gene matches. The CDR3 loop reads CATSDLGTSGGARTGELFF. The CDR3 coding sequence is TGTGCCACCAGTGATTTAGGAACTAGCGGGGGGGCCAGGACCGGGGAGCTGTTTTTT.

This clonotype was counted many times. This chain joins TRBV3-1 and TRBJ2-5; D uncertain. V was shortened by 4 bases and J by 5 bases, with 8 bases between the two germline ends. Looked up from germline, CDR1 is LGHDT and CDR2 is YNNKEL (reference sequence). The CDR3 spans 12 residues. CDR3 in DNA: TGTGCCAGCAGCCGGGGTGGGGAGACCCAGTACTTC. Translated: CASSRGGETQYF.

This clonotype has just a few counts. This rearrangement joins TRBV12-3 or TRBV12-4 to TRBJ2-4, with TRBD2 matching over 9 bases. There are 18 residues in the CDR3. The V segment lost 11 bases and the J segment 2 bases; nucleotides outside the gene matches: 19. The CDR3 coding sequence is TGTGCCTTCAGTTTAAGCCTAGCGGGATTCGGGACCAAAAACATTCAGTACTTC. It translates to CAFSLSLAGFGTKNIQYF.

This clonotype was observed many times. The chain has TRBV29-1 and TRBJ2-5; 7 nucleotides line up with TRBD2. Germline V gene data show CDR1 as SQVTM and CDR2 as ANQGSEA. The V gene end was trimmed by 4 bases and the J gene end by 3 bases; junction bases not matched to a gene: 5. CDR3 size: 13 residues. CDR3 amino acids: CSVGLLAKETQYF. CDR3 in DNA: TGCAGCGTTGGGTTACTAGCGAAAGAGACCCAGTACTTC.

This clonotype was seen at least ten times. The J gene is TRBJ1-2, the V gene TRBV4-2; D may be TRBD1 (5 bases). Trimming shortened V by 0 bases and J by 4 bases, and 15 bases separated the two germline ends. The CDR3 has 16 residues. Germline-derived CDR1 and CDR2 are LGHNA and YNFKEQ. CDR3: CASSQDAGKRGYGYTF. The CDR3 DNA reads as TGTGCCAGCAGCCAAGATGCAGGGAAAAGGGGCTATGGCTACACCTTC.

Here the CDR3 reads CASTPGGPNTGELFF. In DNA form, the CDR3 reads TGTGCCAGTACTCCCGGGGGGCCTAACACCGGGGAGCTGTTTTTT. The chain combines TRBV19 with TRBJ2-2; a possible D gene is TRBD2 (7 bases). Germline values: CDR1 LNHDA, CDR2 SQIVND (reference sequence). This CDR3 region has 15 residues. Trimming took off 7 bases at V and 2 bases at J, with 14 bases between the two ends. The whole variable domain, remainder taken from reference TRBV19 and TRBJ2-2, is DGGITQSPKYLFRKEGQNVTLSCEQNLNHDAMYWYRQDPGQGLRLIYYSQIVNDFQKGDIAEGYSVSREKKESFPLTVTSAQKNPTAFYLCASTPGGPNTGELFFGEGSRLTVL.

This clonotype was recorded at least ten times. The chain uses TRBV19 and TRBJ1-1; D is undetermined. Germline V gene data show CDR1 as LNHDA and CDR2 as SQIVND (reference sequence). V lost 3 bases and J 5 bases, leaving 7 bases between the germline ends. The CDR3 contains 12 residues. CDR3 protein: CASSMWDTEAFF. The DNA of the CDR3 is TGTGCCAGTAGTATGTGGGATACTGAAGCTTTCTTT.

This clonotype appeared many times. J is TRBJ1-1 and V is TRBV11-2, with 9 bases identical to TRBD1. Germline CDR1 reads SGHAT; CDR2 reads FQNNGV. The CDR3 consists of 14 residues. After removal of 4 bases from V and 2 bases from J, the junction contained 2 bases not matched to a gene. CDR3 bases: TGTGCCAGCAGCTCGGGACAGGGCAACACTGAAGCTTTCTTT. Its translation: CASSSGQGNTEAFF.

This clonotype was seen at least ten times. V and J are TRBV28 and TRBJ1-6; D is ambiguous. V lost 5 bases to trimming and J lost 0 bases, with 2 bases between them. The CDR3 extends over 13 amino acids. Germline loops: CDR1 MDHEN, CDR2 SYDVKM. CDR3 residues: CASSPSYNSPLHF. CDR3 nucleotide sequence: TGTGCCAGCAGTCCCTCCTATAATTCACCCCTCCACTTT.

This clonotype was observed many times. This chain links TRBV10-3 with TRBJ2-1; a weak D match, TRBD1 (5 bases). Between the trimmed V and J ends, which lost 4 bases and 0 bases, there was a span of 25 bases. From germline, CDR1 is ENHRY and CDR2 SYGVKD. The CDR3 consists of 20 residues. CDR3 nucleotide sequence: TGTGCCATCAGTGCCCTAATGCACGTCGACAGCCAATTCTCCTACAATGAGCAGTTCTTC. As protein: CAISALMHVDSQFSYNEQFF.

This clonotype has ten or more counts. This chain uses TRBV7-9 with TRBJ2-7, with a weak D call TRBD2 (7 bases). Deletions cut 0 bases from V and 2 bases from J, with 11 bases between. Germline CDR1 reads SEHNR; CDR2 reads FQNEAQ (reference sequence). This CDR3 contains 15 residues. CDR3 amino acids: CASSLASGGAYEQYF. CDR3 nucleotide sequence: TGTGCCAGCAGCTTAGCGTCGGGGGGCGCCTACGAGCAGTACTTC. Supplemented by reference TRBV7-9 and TRBJ2-7, the full variable domain reads DTGVSQNPRHKITKRGQNVTFRCDPISEHNRLYWYRQTLGQGPEFLTYFQNEAQLEKSRLLSDRFSAERPKGSFSTLEIQRTEQGDSAMYLCASSLASGGAYEQYFGPGTRLTVT.

Ten or more counts support this clonotype. This chain uses TRBV29-1 with TRBJ2-7; 8 positions match TRBD1. Per the germline V gene, CDR1 is SQVTM and CDR2 is ANQGSEA. The V segment lost 5 bases and the J segment 3 bases; nucleotides outside the gene matches: 9. This CDR3 spans 14 amino acids. The CDR3 DNA is TGCAGCGTTCGAAAGCCGACAGGGGTCTACGAGCAGTACTTC. Its translation: CSVRKPTGVYEQYF.

This clonotype showed up just a few times. This chain connects TRBV5-5 to TRBJ2-7; a weak D match, TRBD2 (5 bases). CDR3 length: 13 residues. Germline V gene sequence: CDR1 SGHKS, CDR2 YYEKEE (reference sequence). V lost 4 bases, J lost 1 base, and 9 bases lay in between. The CDR3 nucleotides read TGTGCCAGCAGCCCCGAGGGATCCTACGAGCAGTACTTC. Encoded protein: CASSPEGSYEQYF.

Ten or more counts support this clonotype. The V call is TRBV4-3, the J call TRBJ1-2, with D unclear. This CDR3 contains 12 residues. Germline V gene data show CDR1 as LGHNA and CDR2 as YSLEER. V was shortened by 1 base and J by 8 bases, with 8 bases between the two germline ends. Written as DNA, the CDR3 is TGCGCCAGCAGCCAAGGGTCTAGGGGCTACACCTTC. This sequence encodes CASSQGSRGYTF.

This clonotype occurred many times. This sequence joins TRBV10-3 and TRBJ2-3, with 9 nucleotides matching TRBD2. In germline, CDR1 is ENHRY, CDR2 SYGVKD. With V trimmed by 5 bases and J by 4 bases, 10 bases remained unmatched. The length of the CDR3 is 16 residues. The CDR3 nucleotides are TGTGCCATCAGTTTAACCGGGACTAGCAACGCAGATACGCAGTATTTT. It is translated as CAISLTGTSNADTQYF.

This clonotype was detected ten times or more. This chain connects TRBV5-6 to TRBJ1-1, with D hard to call. V gave up 0 bases and J gave up 0 bases, with 12 bases separating them. Looked up from germline, CDR1 is SGHDT and CDR2 is YYEEEE. The CDR3 has 16 amino acids. In nucleotides, the CDR3 is TGTGCCAGCAGCTTGGGCGCCGGGAGGATGAACACTGAAGCTTTCTTT. This gives the protein CASSLGAGRMNTEAFF.

This clonotype came up many times. This chain links TRBV5-1 with TRBJ2-1, with TRBD2 matching 7 bases. J was trimmed by 1 base and V by 5 bases; bases with no gene match: 3. Germline V gene sequence: CDR1 SGHRS, CDR2 YFSETQ. The CDR3 runs to 14 residues. The CDR3 region has the DNA TGCGCCAGCAGACTAGCGTTTTCCTACAATGAGCAGTTCTTC. Protein sequence: CASRLAFSYNEQFF.

This clonotype was found many times. The chain has TRBV5-6 and TRBJ2-7; D tentatively fits TRBD1 or TRBD2 (6 bases each). There are 14 residues in the CDR3. V lost 6 bases, J lost 2 bases, and 15 bases lay in between. Germline V gives CDR1 SGHDT, CDR2 YYEEEE. The CDR3 DNA reads TGTGCCAGCAATGAGGGGGGTTTCGCCTACGAGCAGTACTTC. This translates into CASNEGGFAYEQYF.